The present TCR beta chain was sequenced within a study of blood T cell repertoires in COVID-19. Looking at the study overall: Spain, Italy and the United States supplied samples that represented acute and convalescent COVID-19. The analysed material was cDNA or gDNA that came from T cells, B-cell-depleted T cells, or PBMCs.

The germline gives CDR1 MNHEY, CDR2 SVGEGT. This CDR3 spans 16 amino acids. V lost 0 bases to trimming and J lost 1 base, with 12 bases between them. The authors' processing: Estimation of nucleated cell counts was performed using reference gene primer amplification. The repertoire was sequenced with immunoSEQ multiplex PCR; TCRdb's copy has only in-frame clones and lacks some. That table is the source of V, J and clone size, and D and trimming were worked out from the DNA. The table records roughly 59,000 clones, around 80% of them present only once. The source material was peripheral blood. This sequence originates from a man older than 75 with acute or convalescent COVID-19. The V and J genes are TRBV6-2 or TRBV6-3 and TRBJ1-1, with D perhaps TRBD1 (6 bases). CDR3 residues: CASSYSLARGNTEAFF. CDR3 sequence (DNA): TGTGCCAGCAGTTACTCGCTGGCCAGGGGGAACACTGAAGCTTTCTTT.